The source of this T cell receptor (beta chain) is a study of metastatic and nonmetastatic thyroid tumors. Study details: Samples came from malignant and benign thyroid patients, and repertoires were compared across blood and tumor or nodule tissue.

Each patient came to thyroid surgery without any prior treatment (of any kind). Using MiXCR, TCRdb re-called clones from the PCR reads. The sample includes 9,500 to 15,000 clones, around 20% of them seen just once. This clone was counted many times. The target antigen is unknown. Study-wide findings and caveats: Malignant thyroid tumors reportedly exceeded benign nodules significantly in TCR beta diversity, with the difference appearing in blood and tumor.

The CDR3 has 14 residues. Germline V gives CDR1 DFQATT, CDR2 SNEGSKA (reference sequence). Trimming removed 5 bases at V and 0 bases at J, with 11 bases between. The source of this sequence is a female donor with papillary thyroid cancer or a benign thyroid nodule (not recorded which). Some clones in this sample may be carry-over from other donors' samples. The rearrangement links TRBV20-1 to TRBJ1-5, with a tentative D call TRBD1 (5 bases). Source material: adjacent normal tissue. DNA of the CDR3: TGCAGTGCTCGGCCGACAGATAGCAATCAGCCCCAGCATTTT. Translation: CSARPTDSNQPQHF.